One and the same sample provided the 20 T cell receptor beta chains below, sequenced in a study of identical twins. Each CDR3 protein gets one entry after TCRdb re-called the 5' RACE reads with MiXCR. This repertoire shows about 260,000 distinct CDR3 sequences, about 7% found once; its top ten account for 3% to 4.5%. This same sample was also taken into another study, of yellow fever vaccine responses in identical twins.

Material for sequencing was memory (CD45RO+) T cells sorted from blood. The receptors were gathered from a woman younger than 35 in good health.

The chain is built from TRBV10-3 and TRBJ1-1; TRBD1 might be the D (6 bases). V lost 6 bases to trimming and J lost 0 bases, with 11 bases between them. Germline CDR1 and CDR2: ENHRY and SYGVKD. The CDR3 loop spans 14 amino acids. CDR3 in amino acids: CAIRGGTMNTEAFF. In DNA form, the CDR3 reads TGTGCCATCAGAGGGGGGACGATGAACACTGAAGCTTTCTTT.

V gene TRBV24-1 combines with J gene TRBJ2-7, with D perhaps TRBD2 (6 bases). V lost 9 bases, J lost 3 bases, and 17 bases lay in between. This CDR3 comprises 14 residues. In germline, CDR1 is KGHDR, CDR2 SFDVKD. The CDR3 DNA reads as TGTGCCACCTCCGGGGACTGGGTAGTCTACGAGCAGTACTTC. Translation: CATSGDWVVYEQYF.

This clonotype was found many times. This rearrangement joins TRBV12-3 or TRBV12-4 to TRBJ2-1; D is tentatively TRBD1 or TRBD2 (5 bases each). The CDR3 covers 15 residues. V was shortened by 4 bases and J by 3 bases, with 13 bases between the two germline ends. The CDR3 DNA sequence: TGTGCCAGCAGTTCATGGGGGAAAAACTACAATGAGCAGTTCTTC. Translation: CASSSWGKNYNEQFF.

The chain joins TRBV15 to TRBJ1-2, with no clear D. V was trimmed by 0 bases and J by 4 bases, leaving 12 bases between them. The length of the CDR3 is 15 residues. Germline V gene sequence: CDR1 LNHNV, CDR2 YYDKDF (reference sequence). The CDR3 region has the DNA TGTGCCACCAGCAGAGATCCTGTGGAATTCTATGGCTACACCTTC. This translates into CATSRDPVEFYGYTF.

This clonotype came up many times. The CDR3 DNA is TGTGCCACCAGCAGCCCGACAGGGGTAGTTATTCATGGAGGCTACACCTTC. It codes for CATSSPTGVVIHGGYTF. The rearrangement uses TRBV15 and TRBJ1-2, with TRBD1 matching 8 bases. J was trimmed by 8 bases and V by 3 bases; bases with no gene match: 17. Germline CDR1 and CDR2: LNHNV and YYDKDF (reference sequence). The CDR3 totals 17 residues. The whole variable domain, filled in from reference TRBV15 and TRBJ1-2, reads DAMVIQNPRYQVTQFGKPVTLSCSQTLNHNVMYWYQQKSSQAPKLLFHYYDKDFNNEADTPDNFQSRRPNTSFCFLDIRSPGLGDTAMYLCATSSPTGVVIHGGYTFGSGTRLTVV.

The rearrangement joins TRBV7-8 to TRBJ2-1; 8 bases are shared with TRBD2. From germline, CDR1 is SGHVS and CDR2 FQNEAQ. CDR3 length: 14 amino acids. Trimming at V came to 4 bases and at J to 10 bases, leaving 9 bases not matched to a gene. The CDR3 reads CASSSSREGREQFF. The CDR3, as DNA: TGTGCCAGCAGCTCCAGTCGGGAGGGCAGGGAGCAGTTCTTC.

This clonotype was detected only a few times. The rearrangement links TRBV6-6 to TRBJ1-3; the D is unclear. The germline V gene has CDR1 MNHNY and CDR2 SVGAGI (reference sequence). The CDR3 is 13 residues long. V lost 6 bases and J lost 4, with 10 bases in between. For the CDR3, the DNA is TGTGCCAGCAGCCCCCAAGTCGGAAACACCATATATTTT. Translating it yields CASSPQVGNTIYF.

V usage is TRBV3-1 and J usage is TRBJ2-1; tentatively, D is TRBD1 (5 bases). Trimming took 4 bases from V and 5 from J, leaving 18 bases between them. The germline CDR1 and CDR2 sequences are LGHDT and YNNKEL (reference sequence). This CDR3 spans 16 amino acids. The CDR3 loop is CASSLLLGAPNNEQFF. CDR3 in DNA: TGTGCCAGCAGCCTCCTCCTAGGGGCCCCAAACAATGAGCAGTTCTTC.

V usage is TRBV11-1 and J usage is TRBJ2-7; D tentatively fits TRBD1 or TRBD2 (5 bases each). V gave up 5 bases and J gave up 4 bases, with 27 bases separating them. CDR1 SGHAT and CDR2 FQDESV come from the germline V gene (reference sequence). The CDR3 length is 18 residues. CDR3 sequence (DNA): TGTGCCAGCAGCCTATCGGGGCCCCCCAGACTCCCCCTTTACGAGCAGTACTTC. As protein: CASSLSGPPRLPLYEQYF.

This clonotype was counted only a few times. The genes are TRBV28 and TRBJ2-2; 11 bases line up with TRBD1. The CDR3 spans 16 residues. The germline CDR1 and CDR2 sequences are MDHEN and SYDVKM. V trimming: 5 bases; J trimming: 3 bases; junction bases outside the gene matches: 5. The CDR3 DNA is TGTGCCAGCAGTCAACCGGGACAGGGGGACACCGGGGAGCTGTTTTTT. It specifies CASSQPGQGDTGELFF.

The chain recombines TRBV2 with TRBJ2-7; TRBD2 is a possible D gene (5 bases). CDR3 length: 13 amino acids. Trimming stripped 7 bases from V and 3 bases from J, with 13 bases between. Looked up from germline, CDR1 is SNHLY and CDR2 is FYNNEI. Written as DNA, the CDR3 is TGTGCCAGCAAACAGACGGAGGTCTACGAGCAGTACTTC. Protein product: CASKQTEVYEQYF.

There are a few counts of this clonotype. This chain links TRBV14 with TRBJ2-5, with TRBD2 matching over 10 bases. Germline V gene data show CDR1 as SGHDN and CDR2 as FVKESK. This CDR3 has 17 amino acids. Trimming at V came to 2 bases and at J to 5 bases, leaving 11 bases not matched to a gene. The CDR3 is CASSQLASGSYAETQYF. In nucleotides, the CDR3 is TGTGCCAGCAGCCAATTGGCTAGCGGGAGCTACGCGGAGACCCAGTACTTC.

In its sample, this clonotype was seen a few times. The chain couples TRBV27 to TRBJ2-3, with TRBD2 identical over 13 bases. The CDR3 is 19 residues long. The germline V gene has CDR1 MNHEY and CDR2 SMNVEV (reference sequence). V gave up 5 bases and J gave up 6 bases; unmatched junction bases: 17. CDR3 nucleotide sequence: TGTGCCAGCAGTCCATTCGGTGCTCGGACTAGCGGGAGACTGGATACGCAGTATTTT. This translates into CASSPFGARTSGRLDTQYF.

The chain uses TRBV9 and TRBJ2-7; D is undetermined. The length of the CDR3 is 15 residues. With 0 bases removed from V and 0 bases from J, the gap between germline ends came to 10 bases. Per the germline V gene, CDR1 is SGDLS and CDR2 is YYNGEE. The CDR3 loop is CASSVDPASSYEQYF. CDR3 DNA: TGTGCCAGCAGCGTAGATCCCGCTAGCTCCTACGAGCAGTACTTC.

This clonotype has only a few counts. The rearrangement uses TRBV11-2 and TRBJ2-5, with D possibly being TRBD2 (6 bases). The CDR3 is 16 amino acids. Trimming stripped 0 bases from V and 4 bases from J, with 15 bases between. The germline V gene has CDR1 SGHAT and CDR2 FQNNGV. CDR3: CASSLDLGLARETQYF. CDR3 sequence (DNA): TGTGCCAGCAGCTTAGATCTGGGGCTAGCGAGAGAGACCCAGTACTTC.

This clonotype was observed at least ten times. J is TRBJ1-4 and V is TRBV4-1; D ambiguous. Germline assignment: CDR1 MGHRA and CDR2 YSYEKL. V lost 0 bases and J 0 bases, leaving 14 bases between the germline ends. This CDR3 has 18 residues. As DNA, the CDR3 is TGCGCCAGCAGCCAAGACCCAGAGATAGTTCCAACTAATGAAAAACTGTTTTTT. Translation gives CASSQDPEIVPTNEKLFF.

The chain couples TRBV6-5 to TRBJ2-7; 8 nucleotides align to TRBD1. Germline CDR1 MNHEY, CDR2 SVGAGI. The CDR3 covers 15 residues. The J segment lost 2 bases and the V segment lost 2 bases, leaving 5 bases of the junction unmatched. The CDR3 nucleotides are TGTGCCAGCAGTTACGGGGCAGGGGGCACCTACGAGCAGTACTTC. This sequence encodes CASSYGAGGTYEQYF.

This clonotype appeared a few times. The V call is TRBV7-9, the J call TRBJ2-5; TRBD2 aligns across 12 bases. V was clipped by 2 bases and J by 4 bases; unmatched bases: 5. CDR1 and CDR2 (germline): SEHNR, FQNEAQ (reference sequence). This CDR3 contains 16 residues. CDR3 sequence: CASSLWWTSGTETQYF. CDR3 coding DNA: TGTGCCAGCAGCTTATGGTGGACTAGCGGGACAGAGACCCAGTACTTC.

Ten or more counts support this clonotype. J is TRBJ1-2 and V is TRBV5-1, with 11 bases that match TRBD1. This CDR3 comprises 16 residues. CDR1 and CDR2 from the germline V gene are SGHRS and YFSETQ. J gave up 4 bases and V 4 bases, and 9 bases lay outside the gene matches. CDR3 sequence (DNA): TGCGCCAGCAGCCCCACGCCGGGACAGGGGGGCTATGGCTACACCTTC. Translation: CASSPTPGQGGYGYTF.

This clonotype was seen at least ten times. V gene TRBV14 combines with J gene TRBJ2-1; the D gene is possibly TRBD2 (6 bases). This CDR3 is 14 amino acids long. Germline CDR1 and CDR2: SGHDN and FVKESK. V was pared by 8 bases and J by 2 bases, with 13 bases between. The DNA for the CDR3 is TGTGCCAGCTGGGCTAGCGCGGCCTACAATGAGCAGTTCTTC. It specifies CASWASAAYNEQFF.